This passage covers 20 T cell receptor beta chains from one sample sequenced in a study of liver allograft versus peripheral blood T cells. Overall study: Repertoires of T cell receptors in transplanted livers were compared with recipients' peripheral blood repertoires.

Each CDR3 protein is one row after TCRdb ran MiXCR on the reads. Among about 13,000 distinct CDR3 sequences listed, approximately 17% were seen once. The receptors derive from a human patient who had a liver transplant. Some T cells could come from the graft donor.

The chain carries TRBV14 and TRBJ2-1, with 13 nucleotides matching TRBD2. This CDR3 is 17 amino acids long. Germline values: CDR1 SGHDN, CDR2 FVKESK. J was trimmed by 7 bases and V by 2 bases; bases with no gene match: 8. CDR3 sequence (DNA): TGTGCCAGCAGCCAATATCAAGGACTAGCGGGAGTTAATGAGCAGTTCTTC. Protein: CASSQYQGLAGVNEQFF.

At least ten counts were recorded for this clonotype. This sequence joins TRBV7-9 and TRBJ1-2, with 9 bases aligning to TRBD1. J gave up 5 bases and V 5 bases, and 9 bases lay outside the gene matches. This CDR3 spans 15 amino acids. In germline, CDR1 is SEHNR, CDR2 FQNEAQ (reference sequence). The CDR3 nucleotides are TGTGCCAGCAGCCGAACAGGGGGCTTATTTTATGGCTACACCTTC. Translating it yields CASSRTGGLFYGYTF.

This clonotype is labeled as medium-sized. The CDR3 loop reads CASSPSTGPGELFF. CDR3 bases: TGTGCCAGCTCACCTTCGACAGGGCCCGGGGAGCTGTTTTTT. The gene calls are TRBV18 and TRBJ2-2; 7 bases are shared with TRBD1. CDR1 and CDR2 from the germline V gene are KGHSH and LQKENI. The CDR3 is made up of 14 amino acids. With V trimmed by 3 bases and J by 6 bases, 4 bases remained unmatched. Filled out from reference TRBV18 and TRBJ2-2, the complete variable domain reads NAGVMQNPRHLVRRRGQEARLRCSPMKGHSHVYWYRQLPEEGLKFMVYLQKENIIDESGMPKERFSAEFPKEGPSILRIQQVVRGDSAAYFCASSPSTGPGELFFGEGSRLTVL.

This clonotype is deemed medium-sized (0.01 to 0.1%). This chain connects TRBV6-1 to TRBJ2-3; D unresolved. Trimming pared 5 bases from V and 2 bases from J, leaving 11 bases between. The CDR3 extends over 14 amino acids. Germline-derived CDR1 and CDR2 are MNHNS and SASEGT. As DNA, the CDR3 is TGTGCCAGCAGTACCTTAACCTCCACAGATACGCAGTATTTT. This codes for CASSTLTSTDTQYF.

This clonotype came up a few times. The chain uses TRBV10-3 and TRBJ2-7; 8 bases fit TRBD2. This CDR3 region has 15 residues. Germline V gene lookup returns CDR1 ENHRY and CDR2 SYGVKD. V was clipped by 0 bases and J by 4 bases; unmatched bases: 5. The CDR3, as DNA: TGTGCCATCAGTGAGTCTCCGGGGGGGTGGTACGAGCAGTACTTC. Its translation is CAISESPGGWYEQYF.

The CDR3 DNA is TGTGCCAGCAACCGCAGGGGATCGAACACTGAAGCTTTCTTT. It specifies CASNRRGSNTEAFF. The chain couples TRBV6-1 to TRBJ1-1, with TRBD1 as a possible D gene (6 bases). Germline lookup yields CDR1 MNHNS and CDR2 SASEGT. This CDR3 is 14 amino acids long. V shed 7 bases and J shed 1 base, with 13 bases lying between them.

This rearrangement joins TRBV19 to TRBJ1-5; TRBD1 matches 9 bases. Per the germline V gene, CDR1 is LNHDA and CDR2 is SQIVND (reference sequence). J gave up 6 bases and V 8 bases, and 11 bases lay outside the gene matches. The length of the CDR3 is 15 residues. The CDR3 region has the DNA TGTGCCAGTGCAGGGACAGGGTATTGGGGTCAGCCCCAGCATTTT. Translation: CASAGTGYWGQPQHF.

The CDR3 sequence is CASRFRGEVEAFF. Here the CDR3 DNA reads TGTGCCAGTCGCTTTCGCGGGGAGGTCGAAGCTTTCTTT. The chain combines TRBV19 with TRBJ1-1; D call uncertain. Germline V gene lookup returns CDR1 LNHDA and CDR2 SQIVND (reference sequence). Trimming pared 8 bases from V and 8 bases from J, leaving 18 bases between. The CDR3 is 13 amino acids.

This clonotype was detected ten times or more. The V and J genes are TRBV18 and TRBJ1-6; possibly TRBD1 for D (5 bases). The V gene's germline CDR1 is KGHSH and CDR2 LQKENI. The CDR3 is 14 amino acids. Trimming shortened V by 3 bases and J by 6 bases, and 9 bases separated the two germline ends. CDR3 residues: CASSPGTINSPLHF. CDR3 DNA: TGTGCCAGCTCACCCGGGACTATTAATTCACCCCTCCACTTT.

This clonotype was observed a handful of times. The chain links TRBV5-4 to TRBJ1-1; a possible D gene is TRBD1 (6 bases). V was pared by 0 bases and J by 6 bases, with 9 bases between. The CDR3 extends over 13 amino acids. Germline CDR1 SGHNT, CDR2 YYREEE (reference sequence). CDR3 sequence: CASSLAGGSEAFF. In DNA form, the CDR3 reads TGTGCCAGCAGCTTGGCCGGGGGCTCTGAAGCTTTCTTT.

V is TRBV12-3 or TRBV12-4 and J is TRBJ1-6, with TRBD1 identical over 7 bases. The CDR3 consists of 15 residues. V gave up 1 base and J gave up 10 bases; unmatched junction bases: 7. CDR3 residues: CASSLGGTDQSPLHF. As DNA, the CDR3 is TGTGCCAGCAGTTTAGGAGGGACAGATCAGTCACCCCTCCACTTT.

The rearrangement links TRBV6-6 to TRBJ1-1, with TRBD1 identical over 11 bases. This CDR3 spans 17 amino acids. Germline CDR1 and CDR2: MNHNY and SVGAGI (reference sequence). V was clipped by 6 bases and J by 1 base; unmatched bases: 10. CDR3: CASRPGQGAPRNTEAFF. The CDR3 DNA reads TGTGCCAGCAGGCCAGGACAGGGGGCGCCCCGGAACACTGAAGCTTTCTTT.

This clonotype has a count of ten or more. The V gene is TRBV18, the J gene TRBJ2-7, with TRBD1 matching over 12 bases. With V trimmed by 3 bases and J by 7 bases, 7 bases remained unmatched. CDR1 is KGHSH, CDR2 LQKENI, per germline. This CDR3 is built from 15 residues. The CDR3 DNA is TGTGCCAGCTCACCGGGACAGGGGGCGCTTCGTGAGCAGTACTTC. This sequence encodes CASSPGQGALREQYF. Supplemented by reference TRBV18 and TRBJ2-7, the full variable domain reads NAGVMQNPRHLVRRRGQEARLRCSPMKGHSHVYWYRQLPEEGLKFMVYLQKENIIDESGMPKERFSAEFPKEGPSILRIQQVVRGDSAAYFCASSPGQGALREQYFGPGTRLTVT.

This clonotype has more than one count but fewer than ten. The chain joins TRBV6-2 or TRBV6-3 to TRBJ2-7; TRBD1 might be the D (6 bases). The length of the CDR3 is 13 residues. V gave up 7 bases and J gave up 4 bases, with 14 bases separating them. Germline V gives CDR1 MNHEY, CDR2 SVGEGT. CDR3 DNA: TGTGCCAGCAACCGGGACACGGGGTACGAGCAGTACTTC. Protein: CASNRDTGYEQYF.

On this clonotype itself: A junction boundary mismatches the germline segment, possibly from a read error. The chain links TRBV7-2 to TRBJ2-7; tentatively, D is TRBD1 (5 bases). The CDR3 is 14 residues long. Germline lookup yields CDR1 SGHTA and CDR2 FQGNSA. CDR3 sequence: CAISLGGAVVEQYF. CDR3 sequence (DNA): TGTGCCATCAGCTTGGGTGGGGCGGTGGTTGAGCAGTACTTC.

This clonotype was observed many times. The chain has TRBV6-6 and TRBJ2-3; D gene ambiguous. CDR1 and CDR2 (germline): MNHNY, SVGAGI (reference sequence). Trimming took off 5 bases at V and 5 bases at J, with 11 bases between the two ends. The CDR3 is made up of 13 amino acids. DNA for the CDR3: TGTGCCAGCAGTAATGGACCGGGAGATACGCAGTATTTT. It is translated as CASSNGPGDTQYF.

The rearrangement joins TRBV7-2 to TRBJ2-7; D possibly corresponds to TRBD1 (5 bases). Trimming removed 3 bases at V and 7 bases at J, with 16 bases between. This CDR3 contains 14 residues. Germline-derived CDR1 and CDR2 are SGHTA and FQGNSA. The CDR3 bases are TGTGCCAGCAGCTTGGGTGGGGCGGTGGTTGAGCAGTACTTC. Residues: CASSLGGAVVEQYF. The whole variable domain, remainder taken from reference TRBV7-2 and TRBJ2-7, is GAGVSQSPSNKVTEKGKDVELRCDPISGHTALYWYRQSLGQGLEFLIYFQGNSAPDKSGLPSDRFSAERTGGSVSTLTIQRTQQEDSAVYLCASSLGGAVVEQYFGPGTRLTVT.

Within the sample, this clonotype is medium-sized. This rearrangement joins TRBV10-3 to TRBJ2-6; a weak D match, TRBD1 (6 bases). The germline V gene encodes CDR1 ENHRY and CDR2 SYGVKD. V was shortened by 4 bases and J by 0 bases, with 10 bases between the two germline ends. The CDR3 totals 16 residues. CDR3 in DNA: TGTGCCATCAGTGGCAACAGGGACTCTGGGGCCAACGTCCTGACTTTC. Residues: CAISGNRDSGANVLTF.

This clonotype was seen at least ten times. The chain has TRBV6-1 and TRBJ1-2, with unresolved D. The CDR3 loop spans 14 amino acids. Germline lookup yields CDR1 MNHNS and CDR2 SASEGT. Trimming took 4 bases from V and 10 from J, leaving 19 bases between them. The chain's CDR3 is CASSGFRRVLDYTF. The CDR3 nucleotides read TGTGCCAGCAGTGGATTCAGGAGGGTGTTAGACTACACCTTC.

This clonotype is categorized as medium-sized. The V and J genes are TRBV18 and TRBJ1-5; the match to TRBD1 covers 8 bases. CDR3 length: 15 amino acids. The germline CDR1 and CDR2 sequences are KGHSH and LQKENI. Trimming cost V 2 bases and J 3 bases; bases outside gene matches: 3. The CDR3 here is CASSPRTGNNQPQHF. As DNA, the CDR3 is TGTGCCAGCTCACCAAGGACAGGGAACAATCAGCCCCAGCATTTT.